This record concerns one T cell receptor beta chain sequence. Its antigen is still unknown. Germline V lookup: CDR1 LNHDA, CDR2 SQIVND (reference sequence). Trimming cost V 6 bases and J 8 bases, with 20 bases left between them. The CDR3 sequence is 15 residues long. These data are taken from a study of cytomegalovirus exposure and HLA in healthy donors. Across the study: Caucasian-associated ancestry cluster membership applied to about four fifths of around 400 genotyped donors. Study-level findings and limits: A later look showed TCR association rates differing by HLA locus, highest for DRB1 and lowest for HLA-C. There were 150 or so TCR beta chains listed as cytomegalovirus-associated.

PCR employed 60 Vbeta and 13 Jbeta primers. Authors' processing steps: In a later analysis, tens of millions of unique TCR beta chains included roughly 11 million shared by two or more donors. Assay: immunoSEQ multiplex PCR; the TCRdb copy retains only in-frame clones and omits some. V and J calls plus clone size are reproduced from that table; the DNA served to infer D and trimming. The sample has 150,000 to 180,000 clones, approximately 81% seen once. The specimen sequenced was PBMCs. The rearrangement joins TRBV19 to TRBJ2-1; D is possibly TRBD2 (5 bases). The clonotype was recovered from a man aged 18 to 30 in good health and CMV-seronegative. The CDR3 is CASRTGWAERDEQFF. In DNA form, the CDR3 reads TGTGCCAGTAGGACGGGGTGGGCGGAACGGGATGAGCAGTTCTTC.